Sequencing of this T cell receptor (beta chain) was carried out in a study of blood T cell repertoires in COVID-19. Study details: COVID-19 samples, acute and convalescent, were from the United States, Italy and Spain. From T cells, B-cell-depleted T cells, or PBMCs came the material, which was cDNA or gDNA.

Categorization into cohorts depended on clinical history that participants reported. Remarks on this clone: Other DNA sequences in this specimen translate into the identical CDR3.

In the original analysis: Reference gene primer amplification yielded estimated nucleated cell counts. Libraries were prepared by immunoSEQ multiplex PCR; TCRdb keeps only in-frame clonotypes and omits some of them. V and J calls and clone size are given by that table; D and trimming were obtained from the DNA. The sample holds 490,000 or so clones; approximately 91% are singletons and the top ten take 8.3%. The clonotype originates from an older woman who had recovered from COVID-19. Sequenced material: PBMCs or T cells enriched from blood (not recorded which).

Written as DNA, the CDR3 is TGTGCCACCAGTGACCTAGCCGGCGGCGCAGATACGCAGTATTTT. This gives the protein CATSDLAGGADTQYF. J is TRBJ2-3 and V is TRBV24-1; a weak D match, TRBD2 (5 bases). Trimming removed 4 bases from V and 4 bases from J, with 14 bases in between. There are 15 residues in the CDR3. Per the germline V gene, CDR1 is KGHDR and CDR2 is SFDVKD.